This T cell receptor beta chain was sequenced during a study of blood T cell repertoires in COVID-19. Study-wide context: The origin of the acute and convalescent COVID-19 samples was the United States, Italy and Spain. The analysed material was cDNA or gDNA that came from T cells, B-cell-depleted T cells, or PBMCs.

Original handling: How many nucleated cells were present was estimated from reference gene primer amplification. Clones were sequenced by immunoSEQ multiplex PCR, and TCRdb holds only the in-frame ones, with some missing. D and trimming were read from the DNA, whereas the V and J calls and clone size are those reported in that table. The table shows some 200,000 clones, with about 90% occurring only once. After removal of 2 bases from V and 0 bases from J, the junction contained 12 bases not matched to a gene. The CDR3 is 20 residues long. Germline-derived CDR1 and CDR2 are MNHNS and SASEGT. The sequence was collected from a man aged 18 to 30 with active or convalescent COVID-19. The V call is TRBV6-1, the J call TRBJ1-6; 8 positions agree with TRBD1. The sample taken for sequencing was peripheral blood. In nucleotides, the CDR3 is TGTGCCAGCAGTGAATTTTACAGGGGGTTAAGGGGCTCCTATAATTCACCCCTCCACTTT. This codes for CASSEFYRGLRGSYNSPLHF.